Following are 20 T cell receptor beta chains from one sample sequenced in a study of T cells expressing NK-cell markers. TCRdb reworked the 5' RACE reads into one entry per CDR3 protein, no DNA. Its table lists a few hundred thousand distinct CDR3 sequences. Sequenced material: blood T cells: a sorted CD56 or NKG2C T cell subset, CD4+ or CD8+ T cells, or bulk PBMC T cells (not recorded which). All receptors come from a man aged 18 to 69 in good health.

CDR3 amino acids: CASSQDRYEQYF. The chain links TRBV5-1 to TRBJ2-7. This CDR3 region has 12 residues. Germline V gene sequence: CDR1 SGHRS, CDR2 YFSETQ. Drawing the rest from reference TRBV5-1 and TRBJ2-7, the complete variable domain is KAGVTQTPRYLIKTRGQQVTLSCSPISGHRSVSWYQQTPGQGLQFLFEYFSETQRNKGNFPGRFSGRQFSNSRSEMNVSTLELGDSALYLCASSQDRYEQYFGPGTRLTVT.

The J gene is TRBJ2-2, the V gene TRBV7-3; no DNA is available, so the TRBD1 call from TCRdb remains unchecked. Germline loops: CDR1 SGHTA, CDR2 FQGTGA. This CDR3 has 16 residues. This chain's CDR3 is CASSLMGAVNTGELFF.

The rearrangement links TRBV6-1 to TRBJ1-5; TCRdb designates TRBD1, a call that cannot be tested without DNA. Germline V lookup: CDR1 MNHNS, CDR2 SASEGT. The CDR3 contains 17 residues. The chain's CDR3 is CASSRTGPDRGNQPQHF.

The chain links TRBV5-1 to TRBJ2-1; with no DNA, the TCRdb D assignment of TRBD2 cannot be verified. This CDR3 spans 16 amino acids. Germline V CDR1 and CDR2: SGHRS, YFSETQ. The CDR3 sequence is CASSLDGLTSYNEQFF.

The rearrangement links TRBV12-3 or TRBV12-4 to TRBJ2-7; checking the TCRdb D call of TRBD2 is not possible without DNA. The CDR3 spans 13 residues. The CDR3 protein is CASSLDSVGEQYF.

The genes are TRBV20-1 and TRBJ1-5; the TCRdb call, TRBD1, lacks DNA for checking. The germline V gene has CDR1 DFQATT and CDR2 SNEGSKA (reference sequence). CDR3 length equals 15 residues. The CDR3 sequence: CSAINRGPSSQPQHF.

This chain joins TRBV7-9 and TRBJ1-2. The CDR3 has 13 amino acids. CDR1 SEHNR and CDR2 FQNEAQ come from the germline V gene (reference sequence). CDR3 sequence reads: CASRVVEGYGYTF.

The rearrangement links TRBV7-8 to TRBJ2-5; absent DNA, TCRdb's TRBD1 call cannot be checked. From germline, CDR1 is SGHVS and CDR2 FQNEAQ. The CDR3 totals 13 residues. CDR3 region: CARHRGERETQYF.

CDR3 sequence reads: CASTRLGGESDTQYF. The chain joins TRBV5-1 to TRBJ2-3; TCRdb picks TRBD2, but there is no DNA to check that call. CDR1 is SGHRS and CDR2 is YFSETQ in the germline V gene. CDR3 length: 15 amino acids.

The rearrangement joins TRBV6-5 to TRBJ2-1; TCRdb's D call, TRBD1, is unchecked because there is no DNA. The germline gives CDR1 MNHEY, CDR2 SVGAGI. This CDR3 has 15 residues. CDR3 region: CASSPTFSRVNEQFF.

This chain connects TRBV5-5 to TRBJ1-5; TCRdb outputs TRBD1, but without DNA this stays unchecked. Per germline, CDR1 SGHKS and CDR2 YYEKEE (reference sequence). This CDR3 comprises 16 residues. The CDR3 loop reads CASSWTSDRLNQPQHF.

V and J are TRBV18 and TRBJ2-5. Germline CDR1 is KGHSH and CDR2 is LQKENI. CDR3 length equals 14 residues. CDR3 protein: CASSPRAGQETQYF.

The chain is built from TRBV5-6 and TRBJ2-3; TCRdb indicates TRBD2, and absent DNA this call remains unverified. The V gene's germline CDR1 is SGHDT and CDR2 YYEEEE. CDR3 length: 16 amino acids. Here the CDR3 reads CASSPTSGGLRLTQYF.

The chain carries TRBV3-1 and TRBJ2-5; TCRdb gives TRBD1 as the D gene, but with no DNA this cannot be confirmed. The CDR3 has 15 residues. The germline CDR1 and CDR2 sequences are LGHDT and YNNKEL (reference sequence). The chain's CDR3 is CASSHTGTGVKTQYF.

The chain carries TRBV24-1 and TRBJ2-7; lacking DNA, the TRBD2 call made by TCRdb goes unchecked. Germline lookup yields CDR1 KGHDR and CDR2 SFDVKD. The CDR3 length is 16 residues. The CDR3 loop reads CATSDSGPAIYYEQYF.

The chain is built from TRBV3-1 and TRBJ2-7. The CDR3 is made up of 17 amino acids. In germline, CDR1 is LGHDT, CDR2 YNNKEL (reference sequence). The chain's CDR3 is CASSQGAQTRSSYEQYF.

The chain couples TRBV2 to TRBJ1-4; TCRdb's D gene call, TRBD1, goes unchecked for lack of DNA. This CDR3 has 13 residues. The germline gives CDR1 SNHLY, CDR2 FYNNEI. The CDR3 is CAEGGRGNEKLFF. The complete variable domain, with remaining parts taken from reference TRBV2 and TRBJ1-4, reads EPEVTQTPSHQVTQMGQEVILRCVPISNHLYFYWYRQILGQKVEFLVSFYNNEISEKSEIFDDQFSVERPDGSNFTLKIRSTKLEDSAMYFCAEGGRGNEKLFFGSGTQLSVL.

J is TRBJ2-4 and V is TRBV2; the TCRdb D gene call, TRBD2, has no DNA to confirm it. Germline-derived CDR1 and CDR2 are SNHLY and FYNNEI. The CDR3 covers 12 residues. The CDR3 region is CASRALQNIQYF.

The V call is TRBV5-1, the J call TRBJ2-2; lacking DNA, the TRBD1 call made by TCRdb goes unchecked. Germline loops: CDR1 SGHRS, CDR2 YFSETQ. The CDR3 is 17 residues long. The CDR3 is CASSLHGQGANTGELFF.

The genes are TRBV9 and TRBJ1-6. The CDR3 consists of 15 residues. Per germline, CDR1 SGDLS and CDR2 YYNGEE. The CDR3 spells CASSVAVSRSSPLHF.